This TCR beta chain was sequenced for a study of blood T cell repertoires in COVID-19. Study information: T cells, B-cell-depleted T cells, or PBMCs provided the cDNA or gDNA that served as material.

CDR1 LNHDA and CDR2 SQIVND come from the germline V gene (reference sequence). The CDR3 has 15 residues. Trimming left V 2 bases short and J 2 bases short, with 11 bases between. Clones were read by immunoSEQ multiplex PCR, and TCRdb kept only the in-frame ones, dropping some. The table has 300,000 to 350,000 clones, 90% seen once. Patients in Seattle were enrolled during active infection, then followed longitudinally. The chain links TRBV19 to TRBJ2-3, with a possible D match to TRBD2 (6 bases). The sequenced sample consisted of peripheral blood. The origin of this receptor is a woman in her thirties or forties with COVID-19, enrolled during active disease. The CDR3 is CASSILASNTDTQYF. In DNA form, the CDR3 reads TGTGCCAGTAGTATACTAGCGAGTAACACAGATACGCAGTATTTT.